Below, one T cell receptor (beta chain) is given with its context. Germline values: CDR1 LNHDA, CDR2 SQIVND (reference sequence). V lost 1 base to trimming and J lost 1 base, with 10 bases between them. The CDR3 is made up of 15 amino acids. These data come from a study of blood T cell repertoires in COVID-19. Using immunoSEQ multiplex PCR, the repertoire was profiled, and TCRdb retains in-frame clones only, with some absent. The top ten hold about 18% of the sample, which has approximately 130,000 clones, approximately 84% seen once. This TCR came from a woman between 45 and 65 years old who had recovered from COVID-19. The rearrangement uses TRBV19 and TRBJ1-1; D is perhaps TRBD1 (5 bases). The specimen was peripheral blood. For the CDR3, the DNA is TGTGCCAGTAGTATAGGAACCGGGGGGAACACTGAAGCTTTCTTT. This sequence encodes CASSIGTGGNTEAFF.